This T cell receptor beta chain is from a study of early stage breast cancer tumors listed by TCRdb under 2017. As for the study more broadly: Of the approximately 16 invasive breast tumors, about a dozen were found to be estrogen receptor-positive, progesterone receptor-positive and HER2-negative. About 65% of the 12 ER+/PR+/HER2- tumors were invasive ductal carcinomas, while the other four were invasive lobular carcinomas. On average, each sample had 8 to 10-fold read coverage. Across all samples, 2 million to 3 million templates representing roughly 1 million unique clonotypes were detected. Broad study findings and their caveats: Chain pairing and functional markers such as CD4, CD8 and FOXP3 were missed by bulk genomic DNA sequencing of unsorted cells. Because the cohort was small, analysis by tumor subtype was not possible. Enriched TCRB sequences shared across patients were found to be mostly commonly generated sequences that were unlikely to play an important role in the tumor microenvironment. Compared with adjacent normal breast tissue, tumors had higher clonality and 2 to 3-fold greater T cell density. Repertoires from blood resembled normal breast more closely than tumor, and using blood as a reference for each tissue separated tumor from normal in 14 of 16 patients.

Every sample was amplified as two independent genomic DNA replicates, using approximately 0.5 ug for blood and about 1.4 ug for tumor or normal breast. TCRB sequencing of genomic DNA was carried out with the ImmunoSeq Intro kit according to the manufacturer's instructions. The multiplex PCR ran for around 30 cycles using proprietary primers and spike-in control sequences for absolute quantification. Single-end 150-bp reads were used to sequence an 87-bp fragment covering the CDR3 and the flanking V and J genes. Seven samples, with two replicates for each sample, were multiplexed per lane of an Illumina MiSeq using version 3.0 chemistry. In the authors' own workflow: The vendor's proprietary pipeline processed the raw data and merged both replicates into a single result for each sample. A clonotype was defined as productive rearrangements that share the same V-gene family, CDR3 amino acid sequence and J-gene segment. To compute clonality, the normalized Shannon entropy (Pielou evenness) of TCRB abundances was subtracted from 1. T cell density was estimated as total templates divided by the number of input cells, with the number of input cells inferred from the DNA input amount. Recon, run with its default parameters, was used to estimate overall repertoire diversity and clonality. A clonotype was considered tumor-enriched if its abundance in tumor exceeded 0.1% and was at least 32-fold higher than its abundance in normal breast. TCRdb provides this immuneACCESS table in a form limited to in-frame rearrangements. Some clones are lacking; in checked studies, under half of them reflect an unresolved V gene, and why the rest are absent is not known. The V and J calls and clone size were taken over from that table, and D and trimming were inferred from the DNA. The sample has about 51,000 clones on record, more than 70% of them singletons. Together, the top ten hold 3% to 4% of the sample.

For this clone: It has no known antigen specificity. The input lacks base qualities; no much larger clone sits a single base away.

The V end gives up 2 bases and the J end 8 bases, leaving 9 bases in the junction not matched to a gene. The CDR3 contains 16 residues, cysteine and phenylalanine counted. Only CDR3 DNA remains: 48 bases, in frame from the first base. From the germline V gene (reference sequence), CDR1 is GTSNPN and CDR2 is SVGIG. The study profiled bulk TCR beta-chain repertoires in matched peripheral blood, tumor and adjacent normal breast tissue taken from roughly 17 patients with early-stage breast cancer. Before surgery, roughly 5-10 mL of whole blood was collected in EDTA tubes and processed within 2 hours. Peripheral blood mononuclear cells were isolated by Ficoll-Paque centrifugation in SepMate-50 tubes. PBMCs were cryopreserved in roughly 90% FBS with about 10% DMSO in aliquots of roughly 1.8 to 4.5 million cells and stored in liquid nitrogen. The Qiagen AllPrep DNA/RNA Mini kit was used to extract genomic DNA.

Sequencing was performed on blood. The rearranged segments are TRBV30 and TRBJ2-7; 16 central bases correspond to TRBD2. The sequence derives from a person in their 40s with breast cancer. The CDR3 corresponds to CAWSSPGLAGGQKQYF. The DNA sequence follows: TGTGCCTGGAGTTCTCCGGGACTAGCGGGAGGGCAAAAGCAGTACTTC.